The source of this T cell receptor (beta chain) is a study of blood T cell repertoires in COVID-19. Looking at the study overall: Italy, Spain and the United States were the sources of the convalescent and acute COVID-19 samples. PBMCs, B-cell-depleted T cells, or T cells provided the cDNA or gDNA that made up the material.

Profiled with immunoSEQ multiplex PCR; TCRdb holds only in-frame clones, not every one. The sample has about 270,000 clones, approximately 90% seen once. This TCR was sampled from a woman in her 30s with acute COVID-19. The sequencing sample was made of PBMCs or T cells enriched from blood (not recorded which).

The CDR3 coding sequence is TGTGCCAGTATGAACACTGAAGCTTTCTTT. It encodes CASMNTEAFF. V usage is TRBV2 and J usage is TRBJ1-1; D ambiguous. CDR1 SNHLY and CDR2 FYNNEI come from the germline V gene. The CDR3 has 10 amino acids. Deletions cut 9 bases from V and 0 bases from J, with 2 bases between.